These T cell receptor beta chains were read from a single sample in a study of early T cells in non-severe SARS-CoV-2 infection. TCRdb reprocessed the 5' RACE reads via MiXCR and lists one record per CDR3 protein. This table holds approximately 70,000 distinct CDR3 sequences, less than 12% found once. The specimen comprised whole blood, sampled at baseline. The source of these receptors is an adult who was a healthcare worker with PCR-confirmed SARS-CoV-2 infection or an uninfected control (not recorded which). Each CDR3 is given with its conserved first and last residue. The order of the fields is clone size, J gene, D gene, V gene, CDR3 protein, CDR3 DNA. D genes are given only for firm matches. Only part of the rows carry a size: once, few, many, or a class if the clone is expanded.

size: few; J: TRBJ1-1; D: -; V: TRBV2; CDR3: CASTVGKNTEAFF; DNA: TGTGCCAGCACGGTGGGGAAAAACACTGAAGCTTTCTTT
size: -; J: TRBJ2-1; D: -; V: TRBV29-1; CDR3: CSFPRGRNEQFF; DNA: TGCAGCTTCCCACGGGGCAGGAATGAGCAGTTCTTC
size: few; J: TRBJ1-1; D: -; V: TRBV7-9; CDR3: CASSQLGVETEAFF; DNA: TGTGCCAGCAGCCAATTAGGGGTAGAGACTGAAGCTTTCTTT
size: -; J: TRBJ2-7; D: TRBD1; V: TRBV6-5; CDR3: CASTPGQSHYEQYF; DNA: TGTGCCAGCACCCCGGGACAGTCTCACTACGAGCAGTACTTC
size: -; J: TRBJ2-2; D: -; V: TRBV9; CDR3: CASSPPVAGELFF; DNA: TGTGCCAGCAGCCCCCCGGTAGCCGGGGAGCTGTTTTTT
size: few; J: TRBJ2-1; D: -; V: TRBV10-3; CDR3: CAITPGNSYNEQFF; DNA: TGTGCCATCACCCCGGGCAACTCCTACAATGAGCAGTTCTTC
size: many; J: TRBJ2-7; D: -; V: TRBV7-9; CDR3: CASSFGGRYEQYF; DNA: TGTGCCAGCAGCTTTGGCGGTCGGTACGAGCAGTACTTC
size: -; J: TRBJ2-1; D: -; V: TRBV10-3; CDR3: CAIESSGGNEQFF; DNA: TGTGCCATCGAGAGTAGCGGAGGGAATGAGCAGTTCTTC
size: many; J: TRBJ2-7; D: TRBD1; V: TRBV6-6; CDR3: CASSYEPGTGRYEQYF; DNA: TGTGCCAGCAGTTACGAACCCGGGACAGGCCGATACGAGCAGTACTTC
size: many; J: TRBJ2-1; D: TRBD2; V: TRBV6-2/TRBV6-3; CDR3: CASSGTSGYNEQFF; DNA: TGTGCCAGCAGTGGGACTAGCGGGTACAATGAGCAGTTCTTC
size: few; J: TRBJ2-7; D: -; V: TRBV28; CDR3: CASYRDARAEQYF; DNA: TGTGCCAGCTACAGGGACGCTCGGGCCGAGCAGTACTTC
size: -; J: TRBJ2-7; D: -; V: TRBV28; CDR3: CASSLGQYEQYF; DNA: TGTGCCAGCAGTTTAGGGCAGTACGAGCAGTACTTC
size: many; J: TRBJ2-7; D: TRBD1; V: TRBV9; CDR3: CASSVADGQGGPYEQYF; DNA: TGTGCCAGCAGCGTAGCTGACGGACAGGGGGGGCCCTACGAGCAGTACTTC
size: few; J: TRBJ2-5; D: TRBD2; V: TRBV7-2; CDR3: CASSLQGLAGEETQYF; DNA: TGTGCCAGCAGCTTACAGGGACTAGCGGGAGAAGAGACCCAGTACTTC
size: many; J: TRBJ2-1; D: TRBD2; V: TRBV27; CDR3: CASSYSGRVYEQFF; DNA: TGTGCCAGCAGTTATAGCGGGAGAGTTTATGAGCAGTTCTTC
size: few; J: TRBJ2-6; D: -; V: TRBV19; CDR3: CATRGRPGANVLTF; DNA: TGTGCCACCCGGGGGCGACCTGGGGCCAACGTCCTGACTTTC
size: -; J: TRBJ1-3; D: -; V: TRBV5-6; CDR3: CASSSASTGNTIYF; DNA: TGTGCCAGCAGCTCAGCATCGACTGGAAACACCATATATTTT
size: few; J: TRBJ2-1; D: -; V: TRBV7-9; CDR3: CASTQGGPSYNEQFF; DNA: TGTGCCAGCACCCAGGGGGGGCCGTCCTACAATGAGCAGTTCTTC
size: -; J: TRBJ2-5; D: -; V: TRBV18; CDR3: CASSRDAQETQYF; DNA: TGTGCCAGCTCACGGGACGCACAAGAGACCCAGTACTTC
size: -; J: TRBJ1-2; D: TRBD1; V: TRBV20-1; CDR3: CSARLLGQGAYGYTF; DNA: TGCAGTGCTAGACTCCTGGGACAGGGGGCCTATGGCTACACCTTC
size: many; J: TRBJ2-3; D: -; V: TRBV5-1; CDR3: CASSSLGNQGTDTQYF; DNA: TGCGCCAGCAGCTCACTTGGCAACCAGGGCACAGATACGCAGTATTTT
size: many; J: TRBJ2-3; D: -; V: TRBV7-8; CDR3: CASSLVGTDTQYF; DNA: TGTGCCAGCAGCTTAGTGGGTACAGATACGCAGTATTTT
size: few; J: TRBJ2-2; D: TRBD2; V: TRBV5-4; CDR3: CASRDGLDRSTGELFF; DNA: TGTGCCAGCAGGGATGGACTAGATCGGAGCACCGGGGAGCTGTTTTTT
size: few; J: TRBJ2-5; D: TRBD2; V: TRBV2; CDR3: CASSLTGGPLGTQYF; DNA: TGTGCCAGCAGTCTTACGGGAGGGCCCTTGGGGACCCAGTACTTC
size: -; J: TRBJ2-7; D: TRBD1; V: TRBV20-1; CDR3: CSAPSTGTTYEQYF; DNA: TGCAGTGCCCCCTCGACAGGGACGACCTACGAGCAGTACTTC
size: -; J: TRBJ2-7; D: -; V: TRBV6-5; CDR3: CASSPSGNEQYF; DNA: TGTGCCAGCAGCCCCAGCGGTAACGAGCAGTACTTC
size: few; J: TRBJ1-2; D: -; V: TRBV19; CDR3: CASSTDRELRRANYGYTF; DNA: TGTGCCAGTAGTACCGACAGAGAACTTCGACGCGCTAACTATGGCTACACCTTC
size: few; J: TRBJ1-1; D: TRBD1; V: TRBV18; CDR3: CASSPDRGDTEAFF; DNA: TGTGCCAGCTCACCCGACAGGGGAGATACTGAAGCTTTCTTT
size: -; J: TRBJ2-2; D: -; V: TRBV6-6; CDR3: CASQGNTGELFF; DNA: TGTGCCAGCCAGGGGAACACCGGGGAGCTGTTTTTT
size: many; J: TRBJ1-1; D: -; V: TRBV7-6; CDR3: CASRPELMNTEAFF; DNA: TGTGCCAGCAGACCAGAACTAATGAACACTGAAGCTTTCTTT
size: few; J: TRBJ2-7; D: TRBD1; V: TRBV10-3; CDR3: CAISDRDSFGEQYF; DNA: TGTGCCATCAGTGACCGGGACAGTTTTGGCGAGCAGTACTTC